This entry features one T cell receptor (beta chain) sequence. Its antigen remains unknown. The entry originates in a study of stem cell transplantation in POMP-related autoinflammatory disease. The wider study: Neutrophil and platelet engraftment from the graft donor was 100% through one year after transplant. Regarding the study as a whole: In patients with PRAID, every analyzed T-cell subset tended to show lower diversity and higher clonality.

TCRdb keeps only in-frame clones here, not all; method: immunoSEQ multiplex PCR. The sample shows 68,000 or so clones, just over 90% of them seen only once. The length of the CDR3 is 14 residues. Trimming took off 3 bases at V and 2 bases at J, with 12 bases between the two ends. CDR1 is SGDLS and CDR2 is YYNGEE in the germline V gene. Sequenced material: CD4+ T cells from PBMCs, taken after stem cell transplantation. The TCR was taken from a human patient with POMP-related autoinflammation and immune dysregulation (PRAID). Some T cells may possibly be graft donor cells. The chain is built from TRBV9 and TRBJ2-7; D unclear. As DNA, the CDR3 is TGTGCCAGCAGCGCCGAAGGAGAGGCCTACGAGCAGTACTTC. This codes for CASSAEGEAYEQYF.